These 19 T cell receptor beta chains were sequenced from one sample in a study of cytomegalovirus exposure and HLA in healthy donors. PCR primers comprised 60 Vbeta and 13 Jbeta primers. TCRdb keeps only in-frame clones here, not all; method: immunoSEQ multiplex PCR. The sample yields roughly 180,000 clones, about 80% seen once. Sequences were obtained from PBMCs. Source of these receptors: a man younger than 30 in good health and CMV-seronegative.

The J gene is TRBJ2-2, the V gene TRBV4-2; 10 bases agree with TRBD1. V was clipped by 3 bases and J by 5 bases; unmatched bases: 6. The CDR3 is 16 amino acids. The germline V gene encodes CDR1 LGHNA and CDR2 YNFKEQ. The CDR3 bases are TGTGCCAGCAGCCAGAGGGGGGACAGGGGAACCGGGGAGCTGTTTTTT. Protein: CASSQRGDRGTGELFF.

V and J are TRBV4-1 and TRBJ2-7, with 10 bases aligning to TRBD1. The CDR3 extends over 12 amino acids. J was trimmed by 10 bases and V by 4 bases; bases with no gene match: 4. Germline V gene lookup returns CDR1 MGHRA and CDR2 YSYEKL. The CDR3 DNA reads TGCGCCAGCAGCCCGAGGGACAGGGGACAGTACTTC. Residues: CASSPRDRGQYF.

This chain links TRBV14 with TRBJ2-3; no firm D call. V lost 2 bases, J lost 4 bases, and 13 bases lay in between. CDR3 length: 15 amino acids. Germline CDR1 is SGHDN and CDR2 is FVKESK. DNA of the CDR3: TGTGCCAGCAGCCAATCTAGGCCCTTGGCAGATACGCAGTATTTT. It codes for CASSQSRPLADTQYF. Looking up the rest from reference TRBV14 and TRBJ2-3 gives the full variable domain: EAGVTQFPSHSVIEKGQTVTLRCDPISGHDNLYWYRRVMGKEIKFLLHFVKESKQDESGMPNNRFLAERTGGTYSTLKVQPAELEDSGVYFCASSQSRPLADTQYFGPGTRLTVL.

The chain carries TRBV5-3 and TRBJ1-3, with D possibly TRBD1 on 5 matching bases. TRBV5-3 is filed as an ORF, its function uncertain. Trimming left V 9 bases short and J 0 bases short, with 13 bases between. This CDR3 region has 14 residues. CDR3: CAINRRRSGNTIYF. The CDR3 region has the DNA TGTGCCATAAACAGGCGCCGCTCTGGAAACACCATATATTTT.

V usage is TRBV27 and J usage is TRBJ2-1; 7 nucleotides agree with TRBD2. The germline V gene has CDR1 MNHEY and CDR2 SMNVEV (reference sequence). The V segment lost 9 bases and the J segment 1 base; nucleotides outside the gene matches: 6. The CDR3 runs 14 residues. DNA of the CDR3: TGTGCCAGTCTGCCGGGAGGATCCTACAATGAGCAGTTCTTC. Its translation is CASLPGGSYNEQFF.

The rearrangement links TRBV5-4 to TRBJ2-1, with a tentative D call TRBD2 (5 bases). Germline loops: CDR1 SGHNT, CDR2 YYREEE (reference sequence). The CDR3 spans 13 residues. Deletions cut 5 bases from V and 9 bases from J, with 15 bases between. The DNA for the CDR3 is TGTGCCAGCAGTCCCGCGGGTAGTTTTGAGCAGTTCTTC. It encodes CASSPAGSFEQFF. The full variable domain, its missing parts supplied by reference TRBV5-4 and TRBJ2-1, is ETGVTQSPTHLIKTRGQQVTLRCSSQSGHNTVSWYQQALGQGPQFIFQYYREEENGRGNFPPRFSGLQFPNYSSELNVNALELDDSALYLCASSPAGSFEQFFGPGTRLTVL.

The CDR3 bases are TGTGCCAGCAGTGTCACAGGTATCCCCGGGGAGCTGTTTTTT. Its protein product is CASSVTGIPGELFF. The chain joins TRBV2 to TRBJ2-2, with a possible D match to TRBD1 (5 bases). Between the trimmed V and J ends, which lost 4 bases and 6 bases, there was a span of 12 bases. Germline V gives CDR1 SNHLY, CDR2 FYNNEI. The CDR3 sequence is 14 residues long.

This rearrangement joins TRBV27 to TRBJ2-7; 7 bases are a match to TRBD1. The germline gives CDR1 MNHEY, CDR2 SMNVEV (reference sequence). After removal of 5 bases from V and 2 bases from J, the junction contained 6 bases not matched to a gene. This CDR3 contains 14 residues. CDR3 sequence reads: CASSPQGKPYEQYF. CDR3 coding DNA: TGTGCCAGCAGTCCACAGGGGAAGCCCTACGAGCAGTACTTC.

This chain connects TRBV2 to TRBJ1-1, with a weak D call TRBD1 (5 bases). This CDR3 spans 16 amino acids. The germline V gene encodes CDR1 SNHLY and CDR2 FYNNEI. V gave up 6 bases and J gave up 8 bases, with 25 bases separating them. CDR3 in DNA: TGTGCCAGCAGCTTAGCCGGCGGGGGGGGAGGATTCGAAGCTTTCTTT. Its protein product is CASSLAGGGGGFEAFF. Variable domain in full (rest from reference TRBV2 and TRBJ1-1): EPEVTQTPSHQVTQMGQEVILRCVPISNHLYFYWYRQILGQKVEFLVSFYNNEISEKSEIFDDQFSVERPDGSNFTLKIRSTKLEDSAMYFCASSLAGGGGGFEAFFGQGTRLTVV.

This rearrangement joins TRBV6-6 to TRBJ2-7, with 12 bases matching TRBD2. Germline lookup yields CDR1 MNHNY and CDR2 SVGAGI (reference sequence). Trimming cost V 0 bases and J 1 base; bases outside gene matches: 1. This CDR3 has 16 residues. The CDR3 loop reads CASSYSGTSGSYEQYF. Written as DNA, the CDR3 is TGTGCCAGCAGTTACTCCGGGACTAGCGGGTCCTACGAGCAGTACTTC.

The V call is TRBV14, the J call TRBJ2-7; 7 nucleotides match TRBD1. This CDR3 has 13 amino acids. Germline CDR1 reads SGHDN; CDR2 reads FVKESK. V dropped 7 bases and J dropped 6; count of bases not matched to a gene: 9. The CDR3: CASTRFKGAEQYF. The CDR3, as DNA: TGTGCCAGCACCAGGTTTAAGGGGGCCGAGCAGTACTTC.

V and J are TRBV27 and TRBJ1-1; 8 bases map to TRBD1. V lost 7 bases and J lost 4; bases outside the gene matches: 8. The CDR3 spans 14 residues. Looked up from germline, CDR1 is MNHEY and CDR2 is SMNVEV (reference sequence). CDR3 sequence reads: CASKPRGRPTEAFF. The CDR3 DNA reads as TGTGCCAGCAAACCCAGGGGGCGCCCCACTGAAGCTTTCTTT.

This rearrangement joins TRBV5-5 to TRBJ1-1; 7 bases are a match to TRBD1. Germline CDR1 and CDR2: SGHKS and YYEKEE (reference sequence). Trimming took 0 bases from V and 4 from J; bases not matched to a gene: 18. The CDR3 consists of 19 residues. The CDR3 DNA reads TGTGCCAGCAGCTTGGGGGCCGGTAAGGGGGCGATACCATCCACTGAAGCTTTCTTT. Encoded protein: CASSLGAGKGAIPSTEAFF.

This clone was counted only a few times. The genes are TRBV6-6 and TRBJ2-1; 11 nucleotides align to TRBD2. V dropped 0 bases and J dropped 6; count of bases not matched to a gene: 1. The CDR3 is 15 amino acids. The germline V gene encodes CDR1 MNHNY and CDR2 SVGAGI (reference sequence). DNA of the CDR3: TGTGCCAGCAGTTACTCGGGGACTAGCGGCAATGAGCAGTTCTTC. It yields the protein CASSYSGTSGNEQFF.

This clone has only one observation. The chain couples TRBV7-6 to TRBJ2-5, with 7 positions matching TRBD1. The V segment lost 5 bases and the J segment 3 bases; nucleotides outside the gene matches: 9. From germline, CDR1 is SGHVS and CDR2 FNYEAQ. CDR3 size: 15 residues. CDR3 nucleotide sequence: TGTGCCAGCAGCCCGCTCGTAACAGGGGAAGAGACCCAGTACTTC. It yields the protein CASSPLVTGEETQYF.

This chain connects TRBV7-9 to TRBJ1-1; tentatively, D is TRBD1 (5 bases). V was clipped by 3 bases and J by 8 bases, with 16 bases between them. Germline lookup yields CDR1 SEHNR and CDR2 FQNEAQ (reference sequence). This CDR3 has 14 amino acids. CDR3 DNA sequence: TGTGCCAGCAGCTTGGGGTCGCGGGGGTTCGAAGCTTTCTTT. It specifies CASSLGSRGFEAFF.

The chain links TRBV5-4 to TRBJ2-3; tentative D call: TRBD1 (5 bases). There are 12 residues in the CDR3. Germline V gene sequence: CDR1 SGHNT, CDR2 YYREEE (reference sequence). V was cut by 2 bases and J by 6 bases, with 7 bases left in between. In DNA form, the CDR3 reads TGTGCCAGCAGCTTCAGGGCTGATACGCAGTATTTT. It is translated as CASSFRADTQYF.

The chain employs TRBV5-8 and TRBJ2-6; D unclear. CDR3 length: 13 amino acids. The germline V and J ends were trimmed by 4 bases and 1 base, with 3 bases remaining between them. Germline CDR1 and CDR2: SGHTS and YDEGEE. CDR3 in amino acids: CASSQSGANVLTF. The CDR3 DNA sequence: TGTGCCAGCAGCCAATCTGGGGCCAACGTCCTGACTTTC.

Note on this clone: At one boundary the junction diverges from the germline segment, which might be a read error. The chain couples TRBV14 to TRBJ1-2; tentatively, D is TRBD1 (5 bases). CDR1 and CDR2 (germline): SGHDN, FVKESK. The CDR3 totals 13 residues. The CDR3 loop reads CTSSQDIGGGYTF. CDR3 coding DNA: TGTACCAGCAGCCAAGATATCGGGGGTGGCTACACCTTC.